This passage covers 2 T cell receptor beta chains from one sample sequenced in a study of identical twins. TCRdb reprocessed the 5' RACE reads with MiXCR, giving one entry per CDR3 protein. Of some 500,000 distinct CDR3 sequences in the sample, roughly 9.9% were seen once. The same specimen was also included in a second study, on yellow fever vaccine responses in identical twins.

Specimen: PBMCs. The receptors here all came from a woman aged 18-29 years in good health.

V and J are TRBV5-1 and TRBJ1-6; D call uncertain. The V gene lost 3 bases and the J gene lost 5 bases, with 9 bases spanning the gap. Germline V CDR1 and CDR2: SGHRS, YFSETQ. The CDR3 is made up of 14 amino acids. CDR3 loop: CASSSDGNNSPLHF. The CDR3 DNA follows: TGCGCCAGCAGCTCTGATGGGAATAATTCACCCCTCCACTTT.

V usage is TRBV27 and J usage is TRBJ2-5; 14 nucleotides match TRBD2. The germline CDR1 and CDR2 sequences are MNHEY and SMNVEV (reference sequence). The CDR3 length is 19 residues. Germline trimming cut 5 bases from V and 5 bases from J; bases unmatched to any gene: 16. The CDR3 nucleotides are TGTGCCAGCAGTCCCCGACTAGCGGGGGGGCTTAATTTTGTGGAGACCCAGTACTTC. It yields the protein CASSPRLAGGLNFVETQYF.